The 19 T cell receptor beta chains below were found in one sample sequenced in a study of PD-L1 blockade in urothelial cancer. Using immunoSEQ multiplex PCR, the repertoire was profiled, and TCRdb retains in-frame clones only, with some absent. The repertoire has about 81,000 clones, 90% to 95% of them found once; the top ten carry around a tenth. The material sequenced was PBMCs, taken around atezolizumab (anti-PD-L1) treatment. All receptors come from a man in his sixties with urothelial cancer.

V usage is TRBV20-1 and J usage is TRBJ2-7, with TRBD1 identical over 9 bases. Germline V gives CDR1 DFQATT, CDR2 SNEGSKA (reference sequence). The length of the CDR3 is 11 residues. V shed 2 bases and J 9 bases; nucleotides not matched to a gene: 2. The CDR3 DNA reads TGCAGTGCTAGACAGGGACAGGGGCAGTACTTC. Its translation: CSARQGQGQYF.

This rearrangement joins TRBV6-5 to TRBJ1-1; a weak D match, TRBD1 (5 bases). This CDR3 region has 15 residues. The V end lost 2 bases, the J end lost 1 base, and 11 bases lay between the germline ends. The germline V gene encodes CDR1 MNHEY and CDR2 SVGAGI. CDR3 nucleotide sequence: TGTGCCAGCAGTTACGAGGGGACTAGGAACACTGAAGCTTTCTTT. Translation gives CASSYEGTRNTEAFF.

The chain has TRBV5-5 and TRBJ2-7, with a possible D match to TRBD1 (6 bases). CDR1 is SGHKS and CDR2 is YYEKEE in the germline V gene (reference sequence). This CDR3 comprises 15 residues. V was trimmed by 3 bases and J by 4 bases, leaving 17 bases between them. CDR3 nucleotides: TGTGCCAGCAGCTGGCAGGGACAAGAGGGTTACGAGCAGTACTTC. Encoded protein: CASSWQGQEGYEQYF.

The V gene is TRBV7-6, the J gene TRBJ2-5; the match to TRBD2 covers 15 bases. Germline CDR1 SGHVS, CDR2 FNYEAQ. V lost 3 bases and J lost 0; bases outside the gene matches: 2. This CDR3 region has 17 residues. CDR3 sequence: CASSFGLAGGYQETQYF. The DNA of the CDR3 is TGTGCCAGCAGCTTTGGACTAGCGGGGGGGTACCAAGAGACCCAGTACTTC. The full variable domain, completed using reference TRBV7-6 and TRBJ2-5, is GAGVSQSPRYKVTKRGQDVALRCDPISGHVSLYWYRQALGQGPEFLTYFNYEAQQDKSGLPNDRFSAERPEGSISTLTIQRTEQRDSAMYRCASSFGLAGGYQETQYFGPGTRLLVL.

V gene TRBV19 combines with J gene TRBJ2-1, with a weak D call TRBD2 (7 bases). The CDR3 is 15 residues long. Germline-derived CDR1 and CDR2 are LNHDA and SQIVND (reference sequence). Deletions cut 9 bases from V and 6 bases from J, with 21 bases between. The CDR3: CASHGGRGWSNEQFF. CDR3 in DNA: TGTGCCAGCCATGGGGGGCGGGGGTGGAGCAATGAGCAGTTCTTC.

The chain uses TRBV11-2 and TRBJ2-3; TRBD2 matches at 10 bases. V gave up 3 bases and J gave up 3 bases; unmatched junction bases: 9. The CDR3 consists of 17 residues. In germline, CDR1 is SGHAT, CDR2 FQNNGV. The CDR3, as DNA: TGTGCCAGCAGCTTTCTAGCGGGAGTCTCTCAGACAGATACGCAGTATTTT. Amino acid sequence: CASSFLAGVSQTDTQYF.

The chain combines TRBV5-1 with TRBJ2-1; TRBD1 might be the D (5 bases). The CDR3 length is 15 residues. The V gene's germline CDR1 is SGHRS and CDR2 YFSETQ. V was cut by 5 bases and J by 10 bases, with 22 bases left in between. The CDR3 is CASRNLLGAPREQFF. In nucleotides, the CDR3 is TGCGCCAGCAGGAACTTGTTAGGGGCTCCAAGGGAGCAGTTCTTC.

This sequence joins TRBV7-9 and TRBJ1-3; 9 nucleotides align to TRBD1. Trimming at V came to 5 bases and at J to 8 bases, leaving 19 bases not matched to a gene. CDR1 and CDR2 from the germline V gene are SEHNR and FQNEAQ (reference sequence). The CDR3 consists of 18 residues. The CDR3 coding sequence is TGTGCCAGCAGCCCGACCGGGACAGGGAGATCACTGACGGACACCATATATTTT. This codes for CASSPTGTGRSLTDTIYF.

V is TRBV9 and J is TRBJ2-3; D is undetermined. The CDR3 is 15 amino acids. The V gene lost 0 bases and the J gene lost 4 bases, with 12 bases spanning the gap. CDR1 is SGDLS, CDR2 YYNGEE, per germline. CDR3 nucleotides: TGTGCCAGCAGCGTAGCCAGGTATTACGCAGATACGCAGTATTTT. This encodes CASSVARYYADTQYF.

The CDR3 spells CASSDRLLGADTQYF. For the CDR3, the DNA is TGTGCCAGCAGCGACCGGTTACTAGGTGCGGATACGCAGTATTTT. The chain links TRBV5-4 to TRBJ2-3; tentative D call: TRBD2 (5 bases). Trimming shortened V by 4 bases and J by 6 bases, and 18 bases separated the two germline ends. The CDR3 consists of 15 residues. Germline CDR1 reads SGHNT; CDR2 reads YYREEE (reference sequence).

The chain recombines TRBV7-2 with TRBJ2-7, with 9 nucleotides matching TRBD1. V was clipped by 5 bases and J by 4 bases; unmatched bases: 6. The germline V gene encodes CDR1 SGHTA and CDR2 FQGNSA. This CDR3 has 14 residues. In DNA, the CDR3 is TGTGCCAGCAGCACCGGGACAGGGCGATACGAGCAGTACTTC. Its protein is CASSTGTGRYEQYF.

This sequence joins TRBV4-3 and TRBJ2-7, with 7 bases aligning to TRBD1. CDR1 and CDR2 (germline): LGHNA, YSLEER. The CDR3 has 16 residues. V shed 0 bases, J shed 3 bases, and the junction held 8 bases outside the gene matches. CDR3 residues: CASSQEVTGWGYEQYF. CDR3 in DNA: TGCGCCAGCAGCCAAGAGGTGACAGGGTGGGGCTACGAGCAGTACTTC.

J is TRBJ2-1 and V is TRBV7-9; no clear D. Germline V gene lookup returns CDR1 SEHNR and CDR2 FQNEAQ (reference sequence). The CDR3 is made up of 14 amino acids. V was trimmed by 1 base and J by 10 bases, leaving 14 bases between them. The CDR3 DNA reads as TGTGCCAGCAGCTTAGATCTGAGGTATCCAGAGCAGTTCTTC. Protein product: CASSLDLRYPEQFF.

The V and J genes are TRBV19 and TRBJ1-5; 9 bases are shared with TRBD1. V trimming: 7 bases; J trimming: 8 bases; junction bases outside the gene matches: 18. The CDR3 has 17 residues. Germline V gives CDR1 LNHDA, CDR2 SQIVND (reference sequence). The CDR3 region has the DNA TGTGCCAGTAAAAAGGGACAGGGTGGTTTAGTAACGGAGCCCCAGCATTTT. This gives the protein CASKKGQGGLVTEPQHF.

The rearrangement links TRBV6-1 to TRBJ2-7; the match to TRBD1 covers 7 bases. The V gene end was trimmed by 8 bases and the J gene end by 1 base; junction bases not matched to a gene: 14. The CDR3 covers 16 residues. CDR1 is MNHNS, CDR2 SASEGT, per germline. CDR3 amino acids: CASRKGGPRESYEQYF. The CDR3 DNA follows: TGTGCCAGCCGTAAAGGGGGCCCTAGGGAATCCTACGAGCAGTACTTC.

CDR3 DNA: TGCGCCAGCAGCCTTATGTGGGGCGAGACCCAGTACTTC. Translated: CASSLMWGETQYF. V and J are TRBV4-1 and TRBJ2-5; D is possibly TRBD1 (5 bases). Germline CDR1 reads MGHRA; CDR2 reads YSYEKL. The V end was cut by 4 bases, the J end by 5 bases, with 11 bases between. The CDR3 length is 13 residues.

This rearrangement joins TRBV28 to TRBJ1-2; 7 nucleotides align to TRBD1. The trim removed 5 bases at V and 6 bases at J, leaving 9 bases unmatched. The CDR3 spans 14 residues. Germline V gene lookup returns CDR1 MDHEN and CDR2 SYDVKM. CDR3 amino acids: CASSQGQVLHGYTF. DNA of the CDR3: TGTGCCAGCAGTCAAGGACAGGTTTTACATGGCTACACCTTC.

This chain connects TRBV29-1 to TRBJ2-2, with a possible D match to TRBD2 (5 bases). CDR1 is SQVTM and CDR2 is ANQGSEA in the germline V gene. This CDR3 spans 12 amino acids. V lost 7 bases to trimming and J lost 3 bases, with 9 bases between them. The CDR3 is CSAGVDTGELFF. The CDR3 coding sequence is TGCAGCGCCGGGGTCGACACCGGGGAGCTGTTTTTT.

The CDR3 DNA is TGTGCAAGTCGCTTACCTCGAGGGACAGTCAATGAGCAGTTCTTC. Its protein is CASRLPRGTVNEQFF. The V call is TRBV12-2, the J call TRBJ2-1; the table's TRBD1 call for D was not verified on the DNA. TRBV12-2 is recorded as a pseudogene. This CDR3 comprises 15 residues.